These 30 T cell receptor beta chains share one sample of origin, sequenced in a study of blood T cell repertoires in COVID-19. Generated by immunoSEQ multiplex PCR, the TCRdb table keeps only in-frame clones and is missing some. The sample has fewer than 350,000 clones, approximately 91% seen once. Sequenced sample: PBMCs or T cells enriched from blood (not recorded which). These receptors were obtained from a woman aged 40 to 50 with acute COVID-19.

V is TRBV19 and J is TRBJ1-2, with TRBD1 matching over 7 bases. V dropped 5 bases and J dropped 2; count of bases not matched to a gene: 5. Germline lookup yields CDR1 LNHDA and CDR2 SQIVND (reference sequence). This CDR3 contains 14 residues. The CDR3 DNA sequence: TGTGCCAGTAGTGAACGGACAGGCAACTATGGCTACACCTTC. Encoded protein: CASSERTGNYGYTF. Based on the CDR3 plus reference TRBV19 and TRBJ1-2, the full variable domain is DGGITQSPKYLFRKEGQNVTLSCEQNLNHDAMYWYRQDPGQGLRLIYYSQIVNDFQKGDIAEGYSVSREKKESFPLTVTSAQKNPTAFYLCASSERTGNYGYTFGSGTRLTVV.

This chain links TRBV27 with TRBJ1-1, with D possibly matching TRBD1 (6 bases). CDR1 and CDR2 from the germline V gene are MNHEY and SMNVEV (reference sequence). Trimming left V 5 bases short and J 1 base short, with 11 bases between. This CDR3 contains 14 residues. Here the CDR3 reads CASSLGHPNTEAFF. The CDR3 nucleotides read TGTGCCAGCAGTCTGGGACATCCGAACACTGAAGCTTTCTTT.

The chain joins TRBV28 to TRBJ1-4; the D gene is possibly TRBD1 (5 bases). The CDR3 runs 15 residues. Trimming stripped 5 bases from V and 0 bases from J, with 10 bases between. In germline, CDR1 is MDHEN, CDR2 SYDVKM. Here the CDR3 reads CASSQAGTTNEKLFF. The CDR3 bases are TGTGCCAGCAGTCAAGCAGGGACAACTAATGAAAAACTGTTTTTT.

The chain is built from TRBV7-3 and TRBJ2-1; 10 positions match TRBD2. The CDR3 covers 15 residues. Germline V gene lookup returns CDR1 SGHTA and CDR2 FQGTGA. V shed 2 bases, J shed 5 bases, and the junction held 3 bases outside the gene matches. CDR3 sequence: CASSLASGGDNEQFF. The DNA of the CDR3 is TGTGCCAGCAGCTTAGCCAGCGGGGGGGACAATGAGCAGTTCTTC.

The CDR3 sequence: CAWSTGALYEQYF. The CDR3 region has the DNA TGTGCCTGGAGTACGGGAGCCCTCTACGAGCAGTACTTC. The chain couples TRBV30 to TRBJ2-7; D possibly corresponds to TRBD2 (6 bases). V shed 2 bases and J shed 3 bases, with 11 bases lying between them. CDR1 GTSNPN and CDR2 SVGIG come from the germline V gene (reference sequence). The CDR3 covers 13 residues.

With regard to this clone: In the same sample, other DNA sequences code for this CDR3. The chain couples TRBV5-1 to TRBJ1-4, with 9 nucleotides matching TRBD1. Germline values: CDR1 SGHRS, CDR2 YFSETQ. This CDR3 has 14 amino acids. The junction had 7 bases not matched to a gene; V was cut back by 5 bases and J by 8 bases. CDR3 region: CASSPGQGYEKLFF. CDR3 DNA sequence: TGCGCCAGCAGTCCGGGACAGGGTTACGAAAAACTGTTTTTT.

CDR3 amino acids: CASSLGTLETQYF. CDR3 DNA: TGTGCCAGCAGCTTAGGGACTCTGGAGACCCAGTACTTC. The chain carries TRBV5-4 and TRBJ2-5, with D possibly TRBD2 on 6 matching bases. The CDR3 covers 13 residues. V gave up 2 bases and J gave up 5 bases, with 10 bases separating them. The germline CDR1 and CDR2 sequences are SGHNT and YYREEE (reference sequence).

V and J are TRBV19 and TRBJ2-3; D not certain. Germline lookup yields CDR1 LNHDA and CDR2 SQIVND (reference sequence). This CDR3 is 12 amino acids long. Trimming shortened V by 4 bases and J by 6 bases, and 8 bases separated the two germline ends. The CDR3: CASSSPRDTQYF. The CDR3 region has the DNA TGTGCCAGTAGTAGTCCCCGGGATACGCAGTATTTT.

The rearrangement uses TRBV6-5 and TRBJ1-2, with a tentative D call TRBD1 (5 bases). From germline, CDR1 is MNHEY and CDR2 SVGAGI. V was cut by 7 bases and J by 7 bases, with 16 bases left in between. This CDR3 region has 13 residues. This chain's CDR3 is CASNPYHGGGYTF. The CDR3, as DNA: TGTGCCAGCAACCCCTATCACGGGGGTGGCTACACCTTC.

The chain couples TRBV13 to TRBJ2-7; 9 nucleotides agree with TRBD1. Germline V gene lookup returns CDR1 PRHDT and CDR2 FYEKMQ (reference sequence). Trimming removed 5 bases from V and 4 bases from J; junction bases left unmatched: 12. This CDR3 has 16 amino acids. CDR3 in amino acids: CASSPIGTGSLYEQYF. DNA of the CDR3: TGTGCCAGCAGCCCAATCGGGACAGGGAGTCTTTACGAGCAGTACTTC.

The V and J genes are TRBV11-2 and TRBJ1-1; possible D gene TRBD1, 5 bases. There are 16 residues in the CDR3. From germline, CDR1 is SGHAT and CDR2 FQNNGV. V gave up 1 base and J gave up 1 base, with 13 bases separating them. The DNA of the CDR3 is TGTGCCAGCAGCTTAGGAGTCCAGGGTTCGAACACTGAAGCTTTCTTT. Its translation: CASSLGVQGSNTEAFF.

The V gene is TRBV18, the J gene TRBJ1-3; D might be TRBD1 (5 bases). Between the trimmed V and J ends, which lost 3 bases and 2 bases, there was a span of 11 bases. The CDR3 is made up of 15 amino acids. The V gene's germline CDR1 is KGHSH and CDR2 LQKENI. CDR3 protein: CASSPLAGPGNTIYF. The CDR3 coding sequence is TGTGCCAGCTCACCCTTGGCAGGGCCTGGAAACACCATATATTTT.

This chain connects TRBV28 to TRBJ1-4, with D tentatively TRBD1 (5 bases). The CDR3 is made up of 11 amino acids. V dropped 5 bases and J dropped 8 bases, with 6 bases sitting between them. Germline values: CDR1 MDHEN, CDR2 SYDVKM. The CDR3 region is CASSPGEKLFF. CDR3 DNA sequence: TGTGCCAGCAGTCCAGGGGAAAAACTGTTTTTT.

J is TRBJ2-3 and V is TRBV18; D unresolved. With 5 bases removed from V and 0 bases from J, the gap between germline ends came to 9 bases. CDR1 and CDR2 from the germline V gene are KGHSH and LQKENI. This CDR3 is 14 amino acids long. The CDR3 spells CASSVQRSTDTQYF. CDR3 nucleotides: TGTGCCAGCTCAGTCCAGAGGAGCACAGATACGCAGTATTTT.

This clone has a single count. J is TRBJ1-1 and V is TRBV4-1, with D tentatively TRBD1 (5 bases). This CDR3 spans 16 amino acids. CDR1 MGHRA and CDR2 YSYEKL come from the germline V gene. Trimming shortened V by 1 base and J by 0 bases, and 12 bases separated the two germline ends. For the CDR3, the DNA is TGCGCCAGCAGCCAAGTTGAAGGGGCCATGAACACTGAAGCTTTCTTT. This encodes CASSQVEGAMNTEAFF.

This clone was picked up many times. The CDR3 here is CGASGSLFSGANVLTF. For the CDR3, the DNA is TGTGGGGCCAGCGGGTCATTATTCTCTGGGGCCAACGTCCTGACTTTC. V is TRBV2 and J is TRBJ2-6, with D possibly being TRBD2 (6 bases). The CDR3 consists of 16 residues. The germline CDR1 and CDR2 sequences are SNHLY and FYNNEI.

The rearrangement uses TRBV11-1 and TRBJ2-3, with 11 bases lining up with TRBD1. CDR1 and CDR2 (germline): SGHAT, FQDESV (reference sequence). Losses at the gene ends were 5 bases for V and 3 bases for J; bases not matched to a gene: 7. The CDR3 runs 16 residues. The CDR3 nucleotides are TGTGCCAGCAGCCCGGCAGGGGACAGGGGGACAGATACGCAGTATTTT. It specifies CASSPAGDRGTDTQYF.

The chain combines TRBV11-2 with TRBJ2-5, with 7 positions matching TRBD2. The CDR3 extends over 12 amino acids. After removal of 5 bases from V and 10 bases from J, the junction contained 7 bases not matched to a gene. Germline CDR1 SGHAT, CDR2 FQNNGV. The CDR3 nucleotides read TGTGCCAGCAGCCAACCACGGGGGGACCAGTACTTC. This translates into CASSQPRGDQYF.

The rearrangement uses TRBV24-1 and TRBJ2-3; no clear D. Germline V CDR1 and CDR2: KGHDR, SFDVKD. The CDR3 covers 14 residues. V gave up 4 bases and J gave up 2 bases, with 9 bases separating them. This CDR3 reads CATSDRTVTDTQYF. The DNA of the CDR3 is TGTGCCACCAGTGACCGAACAGTCACAGATACGCAGTATTTT.

The rearrangement uses TRBV9 and TRBJ1-2; 7 positions agree with TRBD1. Germline values: CDR1 SGDLS, CDR2 YYNGEE. After removal of 4 bases from V and 1 base from J, the junction contained 16 bases not matched to a gene. There are 18 residues in the CDR3. CDR3 DNA: TGTGCCAGCAGCCCGACGGACAGGCCCCGAGGTAGTAACTATGGCTACACCTTC. Amino acid sequence: CASSPTDRPRGSNYGYTF.

This chain connects TRBV18 to TRBJ1-6; 11 nucleotides agree with TRBD1. With 3 bases clipped from V and 7 bases from J, the junction kept 8 bases outside the gene matches. CDR1 and CDR2 (germline): KGHSH, LQKENI. The CDR3 length is 17 residues. CDR3 region: CASSPLRDRGANSPLHF. DNA for the CDR3: TGTGCCAGCTCACCTCTCCGGGACAGGGGGGCGAATTCACCCCTCCACTTT. Combining the CDR3 with reference TRBV18 and TRBJ1-6 gives the whole variable domain NAGVMQNPRHLVRRRGQEARLRCSPMKGHSHVYWYRQLPEEGLKFMVYLQKENIIDESGMPKERFSAEFPKEGPSILRIQQVVRGDSAAYFCASSPLRDRGANSPLHFGNGTRLTVT.

J is TRBJ2-1 and V is TRBV11-2; TRBD2 aligns across 10 bases. CDR1 is SGHAT, CDR2 FQNNGV, per germline. The CDR3 totals 15 residues. With V trimmed by 5 bases and J by 7 bases, 8 bases remained unmatched. DNA of the CDR3: TGTGCCAGCAGCACCTACGGACTAGCGGAAAATGAGCAGTTCTTC. This encodes CASSTYGLAENEQFF.

J is TRBJ1-1 and V is TRBV12-3 or TRBV12-4; no clear D. V lost 3 bases and J 3 bases, leaving 2 bases between the germline ends. CDR3 length equals 11 residues. The CDR3 nucleotides are TGTGCCAGCAGTTTCGACACTGAAGCTTTCTTT. Residues: CASSFDTEAFF.

V gene TRBV2 combines with J gene TRBJ1-4; D may be TRBD1 (6 bases). Germline V gives CDR1 SNHLY, CDR2 FYNNEI. Deletions cut 5 bases from V and 5 bases from J, with 15 bases between. The CDR3 is made up of 15 amino acids. The CDR3 reads CASSQQGFKNEKLFF. DNA for the CDR3: TGTGCCAGCAGTCAACAGGGTTTTAAAAATGAAAAACTGTTTTTT.

The genes are TRBV9 and TRBJ1-6, with a tentative D call TRBD1 (6 bases). Trimming took 4 bases from V and 7 from J, leaving 15 bases between them. The CDR3 totals 15 residues. Germline CDR1 is SGDLS and CDR2 is YYNGEE. The CDR3: CASSPDGQPNSPLHF. Here the CDR3 DNA reads TGTGCCAGCAGCCCAGATGGACAGCCCAATTCACCCCTCCACTTT.

The V gene is TRBV3-1 (or the pseudogene TRBV3-2), the J gene TRBJ2-6; D is perhaps TRBD1 (6 bases). Germline V gene data show CDR1 as LGHDT and CDR2 as YNNKEL (reference sequence). With 4 bases removed from V and 2 bases from J, the gap between germline ends came to 6 bases. The CDR3 has 14 residues. CDR3 loop: CASSPGAGANVLTF. CDR3 nucleotides: TGTGCCAGCAGCCCAGGGGCTGGGGCCAACGTCCTGACTTTC.

The CDR3 DNA reads as TGTGCCAGCAGCGACGGGGGGAGCACTGAAGCTTTCTTT. Translated, it gives CASSDGGSTEAFF. This chain joins TRBV6-2 or TRBV6-3 and TRBJ1-1; possible D gene TRBD1, 5 bases. Trimming removed 6 bases at V and 4 bases at J, with 12 bases between. The length of the CDR3 is 13 residues. Per the germline V gene, CDR1 is MNHEY and CDR2 is SVGEGT.

This clone has a single count. V is TRBV24-1 and J is TRBJ1-2; perhaps TRBD1 as D (5 bases). Trimming cost V 3 bases and J 4 bases, with 20 bases left between them. The CDR3 totals 17 residues. CDR1 and CDR2 (germline): KGHDR, SFDVKD. CDR3 region: CATSDGGGPSGSYGYTF. The CDR3, as DNA: TGTGCCACCAGTGATGGGGGAGGTCCGTCGGGGAGCTATGGCTACACCTTC.

V and J are TRBV2 and TRBJ1-6; D remains unclear. The CDR3 runs 14 residues. The germline V gene has CDR1 SNHLY and CDR2 FYNNEI. The V and J ends lost 3 bases and 8 bases respectively, with 11 bases between them. The CDR3 nucleotides are TGTGCCAGCAGTGAGGGCGAAATTGATTCACCCCTCCACTTT. Its protein product is CASSEGEIDSPLHF.

The chain links TRBV18 to TRBJ1-1; tentative D call: TRBD1 (6 bases). The V gene's germline CDR1 is KGHSH and CDR2 LQKENI. V shed 2 bases and J shed 8 bases, with 9 bases lying between them. This CDR3 has 12 residues. The CDR3 region has the DNA TGTGCCAGCTCACCAAAGCAGGGGGAAGCTTTCTTT. As protein: CASSPKQGEAFF.